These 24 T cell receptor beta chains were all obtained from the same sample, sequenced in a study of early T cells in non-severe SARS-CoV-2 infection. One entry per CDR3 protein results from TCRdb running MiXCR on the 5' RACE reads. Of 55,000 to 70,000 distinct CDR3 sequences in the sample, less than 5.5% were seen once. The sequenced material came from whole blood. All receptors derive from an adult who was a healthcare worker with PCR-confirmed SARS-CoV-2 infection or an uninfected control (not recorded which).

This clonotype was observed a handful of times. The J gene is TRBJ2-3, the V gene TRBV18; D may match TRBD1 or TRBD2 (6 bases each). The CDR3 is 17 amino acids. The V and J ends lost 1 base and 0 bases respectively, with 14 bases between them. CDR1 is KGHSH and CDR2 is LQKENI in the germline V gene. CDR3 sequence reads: CASSPLSGASSTDTQYF. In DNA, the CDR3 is TGTGCCAGCTCACCACTCTCGGGGGCGTCAAGCACAGATACGCAGTATTTT.

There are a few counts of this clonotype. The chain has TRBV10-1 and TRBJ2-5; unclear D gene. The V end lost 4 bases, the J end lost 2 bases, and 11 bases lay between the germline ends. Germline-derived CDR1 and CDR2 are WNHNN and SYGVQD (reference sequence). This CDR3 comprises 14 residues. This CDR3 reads CASSGNGVQETQYF. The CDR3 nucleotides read TGCGCCAGCAGTGGCAACGGAGTTCAAGAGACCCAGTACTTC.

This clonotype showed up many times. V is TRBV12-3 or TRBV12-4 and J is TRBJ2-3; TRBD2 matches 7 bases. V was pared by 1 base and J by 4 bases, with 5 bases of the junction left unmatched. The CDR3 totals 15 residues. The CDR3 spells CASSLDRGVSDTQYF. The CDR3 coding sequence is TGTGCCAGCAGTTTAGATCGGGGGGTGTCAGATACGCAGTATTTT.

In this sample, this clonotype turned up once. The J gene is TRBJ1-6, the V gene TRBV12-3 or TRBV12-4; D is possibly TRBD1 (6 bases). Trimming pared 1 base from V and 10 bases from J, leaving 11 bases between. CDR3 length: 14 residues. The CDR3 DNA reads TGTGCCAGCAGTTTAGTGCAGGGGCGGTCACCCCTCCACTTT. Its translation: CASSLVQGRSPLHF.

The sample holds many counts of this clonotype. CDR3 in DNA: TGCAGTGCTTCGGAGGGGGCGTTTGTGGATGGCTACACCTTC. This translates into CSASEGAFVDGYTF. J is TRBJ1-2 and V is TRBV20-1; 7 nucleotides line up with TRBD1. The length of the CDR3 is 14 residues. Germline CDR1 DFQATT, CDR2 SNEGSKA (reference sequence). J was trimmed by 6 bases and V by 5 bases; bases with no gene match: 12.

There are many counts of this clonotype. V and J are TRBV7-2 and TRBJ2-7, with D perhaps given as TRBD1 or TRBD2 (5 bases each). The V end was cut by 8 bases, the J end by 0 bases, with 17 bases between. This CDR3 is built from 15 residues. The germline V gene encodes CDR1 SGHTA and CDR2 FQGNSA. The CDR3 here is CASGDRGVSSYEQYF. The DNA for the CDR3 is TGTGCCAGCGGCGATCGAGGGGTGAGCTCCTACGAGCAGTACTTC.

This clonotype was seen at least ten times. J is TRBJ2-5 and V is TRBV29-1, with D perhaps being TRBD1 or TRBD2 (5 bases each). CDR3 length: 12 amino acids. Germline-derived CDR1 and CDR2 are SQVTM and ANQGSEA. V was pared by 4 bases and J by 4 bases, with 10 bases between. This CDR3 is CSVVLGTETQYF. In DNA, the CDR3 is TGCAGCGTTGTTTTGGGGACAGAGACCCAGTACTTC.

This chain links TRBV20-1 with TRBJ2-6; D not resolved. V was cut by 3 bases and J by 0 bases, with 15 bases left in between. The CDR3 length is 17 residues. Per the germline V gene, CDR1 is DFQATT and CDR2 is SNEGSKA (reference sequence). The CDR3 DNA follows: TGCAGTGCTAGGAGTCAGCTCAAGAGCTCTGGGGCCAACGTCCTGACTTTC. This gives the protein CSARSQLKSSGANVLTF.

The CDR3 DNA sequence: TGTGCCACCCTCAGGTCTGGGGCCAACGTCCTGACTTTC. This codes for CATLRSGANVLTF. The gene calls are TRBV12-3 or TRBV12-4 and TRBJ2-6; D unresolved. The V end was cut by 10 bases, the J end by 1 base, with 8 bases between. The CDR3 covers 13 residues.

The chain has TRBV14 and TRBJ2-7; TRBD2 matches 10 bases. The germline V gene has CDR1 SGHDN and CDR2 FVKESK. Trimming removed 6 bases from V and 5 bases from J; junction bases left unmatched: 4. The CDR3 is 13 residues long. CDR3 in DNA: TGTGCCAGCAGACTAGCGGGGTACGACGAGCAGTACTTC. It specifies CASRLAGYDEQYF.

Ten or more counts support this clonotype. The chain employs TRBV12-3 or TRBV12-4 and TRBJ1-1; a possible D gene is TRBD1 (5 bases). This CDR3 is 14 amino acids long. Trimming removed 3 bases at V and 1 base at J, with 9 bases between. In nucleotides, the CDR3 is TGTGCCAGCAGTTTGGGGCGGAGGAACACTGAAGCTTTCTTT. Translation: CASSLGRRNTEAFF.

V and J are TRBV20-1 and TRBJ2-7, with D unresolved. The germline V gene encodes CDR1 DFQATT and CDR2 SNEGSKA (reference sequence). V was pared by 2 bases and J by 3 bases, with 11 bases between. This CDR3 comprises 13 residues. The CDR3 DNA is TGCAGTGCTAGACTACTACTTATCTACGAGCAGTACTTC. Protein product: CSARLLLIYEQYF.

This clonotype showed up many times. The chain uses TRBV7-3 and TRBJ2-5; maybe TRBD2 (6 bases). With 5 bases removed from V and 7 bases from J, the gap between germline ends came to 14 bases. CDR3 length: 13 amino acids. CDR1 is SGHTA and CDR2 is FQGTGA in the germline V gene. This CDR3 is CASSPPVGGTQYF. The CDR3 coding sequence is TGTGCCAGCAGCCCACCGGTGGGGGGGACCCAGTACTTC.

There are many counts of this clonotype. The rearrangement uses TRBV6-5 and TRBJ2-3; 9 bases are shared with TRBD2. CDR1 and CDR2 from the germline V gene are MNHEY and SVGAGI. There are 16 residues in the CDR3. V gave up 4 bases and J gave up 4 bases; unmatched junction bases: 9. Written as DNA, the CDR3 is TGTGCCAGCAGTTTCCGCCTAGCGGGAAGACCAGATACGCAGTATTTT. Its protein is CASSFRLAGRPDTQYF.

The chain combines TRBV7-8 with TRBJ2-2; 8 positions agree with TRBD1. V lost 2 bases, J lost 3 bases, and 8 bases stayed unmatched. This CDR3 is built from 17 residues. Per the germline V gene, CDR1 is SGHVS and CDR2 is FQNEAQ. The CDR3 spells CASSLPDRGADTGELFF. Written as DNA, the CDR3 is TGTGCCAGCAGCTTACCCGACAGGGGAGCGGACACCGGGGAGCTGTTTTTT. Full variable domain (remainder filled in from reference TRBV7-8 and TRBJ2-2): GAGVSQSPRYKVAKRGQDVALRCDPISGHVSLFWYQQALGQGPEFLTYFQNEAQLDKSGLPSDRFFAERPEGSVSTLKIQRTQQEDSAVYLCASSLPDRGADTGELFFGEGSRLTVL.

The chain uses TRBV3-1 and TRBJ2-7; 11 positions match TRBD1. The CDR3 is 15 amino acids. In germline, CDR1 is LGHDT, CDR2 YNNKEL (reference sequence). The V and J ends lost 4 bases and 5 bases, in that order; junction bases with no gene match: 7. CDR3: CASSLGTGGIDEQYF. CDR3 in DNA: TGTGCCAGCAGCCTGGGGACAGGGGGGATAGACGAGCAGTACTTC.

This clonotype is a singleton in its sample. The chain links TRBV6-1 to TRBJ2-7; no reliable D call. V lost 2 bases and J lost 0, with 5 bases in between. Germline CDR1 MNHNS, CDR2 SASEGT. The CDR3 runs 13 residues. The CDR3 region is CASSEYSSYEQYF. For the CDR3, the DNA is TGTGCCAGCAGTGAATACAGCTCCTACGAGCAGTACTTC.

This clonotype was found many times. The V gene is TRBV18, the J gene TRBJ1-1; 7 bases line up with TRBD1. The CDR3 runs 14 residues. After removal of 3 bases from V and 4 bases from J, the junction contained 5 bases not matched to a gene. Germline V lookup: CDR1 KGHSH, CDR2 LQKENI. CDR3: CASSPLQGSTEAFF. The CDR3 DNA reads TGTGCCAGCTCACCTTTACAGGGGTCCACTGAAGCTTTCTTT.

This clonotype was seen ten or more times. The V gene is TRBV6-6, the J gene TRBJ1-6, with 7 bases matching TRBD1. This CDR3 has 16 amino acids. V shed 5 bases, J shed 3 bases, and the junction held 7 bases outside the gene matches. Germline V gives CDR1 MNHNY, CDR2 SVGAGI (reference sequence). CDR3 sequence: CASSPYRDSYNSPLHF. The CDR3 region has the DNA TGTGCCAGCAGTCCTTATAGGGACAGCTATAATTCACCCCTCCACTTT.

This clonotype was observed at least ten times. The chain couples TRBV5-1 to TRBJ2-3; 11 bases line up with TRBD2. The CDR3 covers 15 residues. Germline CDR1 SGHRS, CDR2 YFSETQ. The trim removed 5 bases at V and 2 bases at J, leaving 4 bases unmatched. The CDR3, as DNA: TGCGCCAGCAGTCCGGGACTAGCGGCCACAGATACGCAGTATTTT. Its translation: CASSPGLAATDTQYF.

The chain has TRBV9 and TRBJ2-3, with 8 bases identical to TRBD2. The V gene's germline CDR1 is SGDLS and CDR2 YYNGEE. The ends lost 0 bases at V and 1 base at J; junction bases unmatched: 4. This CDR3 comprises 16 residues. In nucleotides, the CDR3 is TGTGCCAGCAGCGTAGATCTGCGGGGGGGCACAGATACGCAGTATTTT. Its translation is CASSVDLRGGTDTQYF.

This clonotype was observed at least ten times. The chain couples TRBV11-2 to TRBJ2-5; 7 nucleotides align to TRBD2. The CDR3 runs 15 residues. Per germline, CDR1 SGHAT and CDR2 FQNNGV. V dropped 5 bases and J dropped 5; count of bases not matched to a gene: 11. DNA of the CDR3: TGTGCCAGCAGCCGGGGGGAGGTTTCGGAGGAGACCCAGTACTTC. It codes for CASSRGEVSEETQYF.

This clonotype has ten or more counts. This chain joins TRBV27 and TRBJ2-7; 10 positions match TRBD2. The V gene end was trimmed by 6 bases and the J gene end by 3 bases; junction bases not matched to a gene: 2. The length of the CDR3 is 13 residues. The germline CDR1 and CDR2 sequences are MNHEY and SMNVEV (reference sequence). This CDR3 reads CASSQREGYEQYF. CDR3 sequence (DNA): TGTGCCAGCAGCCAGCGGGAGGGCTACGAGCAGTACTTC.

In DNA, the CDR3 is TGTGCCAGTAGTATAGAAAGCGGGGGAGGCACCGGGGAGCTGTTTTTT. The encoded protein is CASSIESGGGTGELFF. The chain employs TRBV19 and TRBJ2-2, with 8 nucleotides matching TRBD2. Germline CDR1 is LNHDA and CDR2 is SQIVND (reference sequence). This CDR3 has 16 amino acids. The junction had 4 bases not matched to a gene; V was cut back by 0 bases and J by 4 bases.